This is a list of T cell receptor beta chains from one sample in a study of blood T cell repertoires in COVID-19. The protocol was immunoSEQ multiplex PCR, while the TCRdb copy is restricted to in-frame clones and leaves out a portion. The sample holds about 200,000 clones, roughly 82% seen once. Sequenced input: peripheral blood. The receptors here all came from a human donor in a cohort sampled during active COVID-19. Each CDR3 is given with its conserved first and last residue. A D gene is named only where the DNA matches it firmly. Expanded clones get a size class; other rows say once, few or many, or leave the size out.

d_call: TRBD2
j_call: TRBJ2-1
v_call: TRBV7-2
clone_size: -
cdr3_aa: CASSLSGLAGGHEQFF
cdr3_nt: TGTGCCAGCAGCTTATCGGGACTAGCGGGAGGTCATGAGCAGTTCTTC

d_call: -
j_call: TRBJ2-1
v_call: TRBV11-3
clone_size: once
cdr3_aa: CASSPAGQGQFF
cdr3_nt: TGTGCCAGCAGCCCCGCGGGGCAGGGTCAGTTCTTC

d_call: TRBD1
j_call: TRBJ2-5
v_call: TRBV12-3/TRBV12-4
clone_size: -
cdr3_aa: CASRIDRVETQYF
cdr3_nt: TGTGCCAGCAGGATAGACAGGGTCGAGACCCAGTACTTC

d_call: TRBD1
j_call: TRBJ2-7
v_call: TRBV28
clone_size: -
cdr3_aa: CASHGQGNSYEQYF
cdr3_nt: TGTGCCAGCCACGGACAGGGCAACTCCTACGAGCAGTACTTC

d_call: -
j_call: TRBJ2-1
v_call: TRBV4-1
clone_size: -
cdr3_aa: CASSQVVYNNEQFF
cdr3_nt: TGCGCCAGCAGCCAAGTCGTCTATAACAATGAGCAGTTCTTC

d_call: -
j_call: TRBJ2-1
v_call: TRBV19
clone_size: -
cdr3_aa: CASSISHYAGISSYNEQFF
cdr3_nt: TGTGCCAGTAGTATTAGTCACTACGCGGGCATTAGCTCCTACAATGAGCAGTTCTTC

d_call: TRBD2
j_call: TRBJ2-3
v_call: TRBV20-1
clone_size: -
cdr3_aa: CSASLGSSGSTDTQYF
cdr3_nt: TGCAGTGCTAGTTTAGGGTCTAGCGGGAGCACAGATACGCAGTATTTT

d_call: TRBD1
j_call: TRBJ1-5
v_call: TRBV30
clone_size: -
cdr3_aa: CAWSRTGFQPQHF
cdr3_nt: TGTGCCTGGAGCCGGACAGGGTTTCAGCCCCAGCATTTT

d_call: TRBD2
j_call: TRBJ2-5
v_call: TRBV2
clone_size: -
cdr3_aa: CASSEGREGLRETQYF
cdr3_nt: TGTGCCAGCAGTGAAGGGCGGGAGGGCCTGAGGGAGACCCAGTACTTC

d_call: TRBD2
j_call: TRBJ2-7
v_call: TRBV3-1/TRBV3-2
clone_size: -
cdr3_aa: CASSQRYFGMTSGMDEQYF
cdr3_nt: TGTGCCAGCAGCCAGAGATATTTCGGCATGACTAGCGGGATGGACGAGCAGTACTTC